This entry lists 5 T cell receptor beta chains sequenced from one sample in a study of control samples from healthy donors and cancer patients. Sequenced by immunoSEQ multiplex PCR; TCRdb stores in-frame clones only, minus some. Here the sample spans 98,000 or so clones, 82% being singletons. The specimen was blood. These receptors came from a man aged 55-75 years in good health.

The chain employs TRBV3-1 (or the pseudogene TRBV3-2) and TRBJ1-3; 8 nucleotides align to TRBD1. Germline V gene sequence: CDR1 LGHDT, CDR2 YNNKEL (reference sequence). This CDR3 has 18 amino acids. The V segment lost 0 bases and the J segment 8 bases; nucleotides outside the gene matches: 15. The CDR3 protein is CASSQDPGQGWIGDTIYF. CDR3 coding DNA: TGTGCCAGCAGCCAAGACCCCGGACAGGGCTGGATAGGAGACACCATATATTTT.

This clone was seen only a few times. The chain has TRBV6-5 and TRBJ1-4, with D tentatively TRBD1 (6 bases). This CDR3 comprises 14 residues. Trimming took off 6 bases at V and 3 bases at J, with 11 bases between the two ends. Germline CDR1 MNHEY, CDR2 SVGAGI. The CDR3 region has the DNA TGTGCCAGCAGCCTAGGACAGTCTAATGAAAAACTGTTTTTT. This encodes CASSLGQSNEKLFF.

The V and J genes are TRBV11-2 and TRBJ2-4; no clear D gene. The germline gives CDR1 SGHAT, CDR2 FQNNGV. Trimming shortened V by 0 bases and J by 4 bases, and 4 bases separated the two germline ends. This CDR3 has 13 amino acids. The CDR3 DNA follows: TGTGCCAGCAGCTTAGACAGGAAAAACATTCAGTACTTC. Translating gives CASSLDRKNIQYF. Filled out from reference TRBV11-2 and TRBJ2-4, the complete variable domain reads EAGVAQSPRYKIIEKRQSVAFWCNPISGHATLYWYQQILGQGPKLLIQFQNNGVVDDSQLPKDRFSAERLKGVDSTLKIQPAKLEDSAVYLCASSLDRKNIQYFGAGTRLSVL.

The J gene is TRBJ1-2, the V gene TRBV18; 8 bases align to TRBD1. The CDR3 covers 13 residues. Germline lookup yields CDR1 KGHSH and CDR2 LQKENI. The V and J ends lost 5 bases and 2 bases, in that order; junction bases with no gene match: 1. CDR3 protein: CASSGQGNYGYTF. The CDR3 coding sequence is TGTGCCAGCTCAGGACAGGGCAACTATGGCTACACCTTC.

This CDR3 is CASIDGDRVTEAFF. DNA for the CDR3: TGTGCCAGCATAGATGGGGACAGGGTCACTGAAGCTTTCTTT. The rearrangement links TRBV11-1 to TRBJ1-1; 9 bases align to TRBD1. Trimming removed 7 bases from V and 4 bases from J; junction bases left unmatched: 7. The CDR3 extends over 14 amino acids. Germline CDR1 SGHAT, CDR2 FQDESV (reference sequence).